One sample yielded the 26 T cell receptor beta chains listed below, sequenced in a study of blood T cell repertoires in COVID-19. Data came from immunoSEQ multiplex PCR; TCRdb stores just in-frame clones and leaves some out. The table has about 99,000 clones, roughly 81% seen once. The sequenced sample consisted of peripheral blood. These receptor sequences come from a man older than 75 with COVID-19, enrolled during active disease.

This rearrangement joins TRBV16 to TRBJ1-1; perhaps TRBD1 as D (6 bases). The CDR3 is 15 residues long. Trimming left V 5 bases short and J 1 base short, with 14 bases between. From germline, CDR1 is KGHSY and CDR2 FQNENV. This CDR3 reads CASSSTRTENTEAFF. The DNA of the CDR3 is TGTGCCAGCAGCTCCACCAGGACAGAGAACACTGAAGCTTTCTTT. Full variable domain (missing parts from reference TRBV16 and TRBJ1-1): GEEVAQTPKHLVRGEGQKAKLYCAPIKGHSYVFWYQQVLKNEFKFLISFQNENVFDETGMPKERFSAKCLPNSPCSLEIQATKLEDSAVYFCASSSTRTENTEAFFGQGTRLTVV.

This sequence joins TRBV5-6 and TRBJ1-1, with D hard to call. This CDR3 has 15 amino acids. V was trimmed by 0 bases and J by 1 base, leaving 10 bases between them. Per germline, CDR1 SGHDT and CDR2 YYEEEE. The CDR3 loop is CASSLGAGENTEAFF. Written as DNA, the CDR3 is TGTGCCAGCAGCTTGGGTGCGGGAGAGAACACTGAAGCTTTCTTT.

V usage is TRBV11-2 and J usage is TRBJ2-5, with TRBD2 as a possible D gene (5 bases). CDR1 and CDR2 (germline): SGHAT, FQNNGV. The CDR3 consists of 13 residues. V was cut by 1 base and J by 5 bases, with 8 bases left in between. The CDR3 nucleotides are TGTGCCAGCAGCTTAGGCGGGCTGGAGACCCAGTACTTC. Encoded protein: CASSLGGLETQYF.

V gene TRBV7-2 combines with J gene TRBJ2-1; D might be TRBD2 (6 bases). This CDR3 comprises 16 residues. Between the trimmed V and J ends, which lost 1 base and 2 bases, there was a span of 12 bases. Per germline, CDR1 SGHTA and CDR2 FQGNSA. DNA for the CDR3: TGTGCCAGCAGCTTAGATTCCGGGGGAACCTACAATGAGCAGTTCTTC. Translation: CASSLDSGGTYNEQFF. The full variable domain, with the rest looked up from reference TRBV7-2 and TRBJ2-1, is GAGVSQSPSNKVTEKGKDVELRCDPISGHTALYWYRQSLGQGLEFLIYFQGNSAPDKSGLPSDRFSAERTGGSVSTLTIQRTQQEDSAVYLCASSLDSGGTYNEQFFGPGTRLTVL.

This chain joins TRBV5-6 and TRBJ1-2, with 10 bases lining up with TRBD1. J lost 7 bases, V lost 3 bases, and 15 bases had no gene match. The V gene's germline CDR1 is SGHDT and CDR2 YYEEEE. The CDR3 is made up of 17 amino acids. CDR3 coding DNA: TGTGCCAGCAGCTCAAACCGGGACAGGGGACGTCTTGGTGGCTACACCTTC. Its translation is CASSSNRDRGRLGGYTF.

V usage is TRBV11-2 and J usage is TRBJ1-1, with 8 bases fitting TRBD1. The CDR3 has 11 amino acids. The J segment lost 11 bases and the V segment lost 2 bases, leaving 1 base of the junction unmatched. CDR1 and CDR2 from the germline V gene are SGHAT and FQNNGV. The CDR3 DNA is TGTGCCAGCAGCTTACAGGGGGCGGCTTTCTTT. The encoded protein is CASSLQGAAFF.

The CDR3: CATPPRQGRQPQHF. CDR3 DNA sequence: TGTGCCACCCCCCCTAGACAGGGCAGGCAGCCCCAGCATTTT. V is TRBV24-1 and J is TRBJ1-5; 7 bases align to TRBD1. The CDR3 runs 14 residues. Germline V gives CDR1 KGHDR, CDR2 SFDVKD. The V and J ends lost 9 bases and 7 bases, in that order; junction bases with no gene match: 11.

A few counts support this clone. The rearrangement uses TRBV19 and TRBJ1-2; 10 bases agree with TRBD1. Germline V gene data show CDR1 as LNHDA and CDR2 as SQIVND (reference sequence). V lost 2 bases, J lost 5 bases, and 8 bases stayed unmatched. There are 16 residues in the CDR3. The CDR3, as DNA: TGTGCCAGTAGTATATCTTCGACAGGGGGCTCGTATGGCTACACCTTC. Translation gives CASSISSTGGSYGYTF.

This clone was detected only a few times. The genes are TRBV18 and TRBJ1-3; TRBD1 matches 9 bases. Trimming took 8 bases from V and 0 from J; bases not matched to a gene: 2. Germline CDR1 and CDR2: KGHSH and LQKENI. The CDR3 loop spans 14 amino acids. The CDR3 DNA sequence: TGTGCCAGCACAGGGGGCCTCTCTGGAAACACCATATATTTT. Translated, it gives CASTGGLSGNTIYF.

The rearrangement uses TRBV28 and TRBJ1-5; 8 bases are shared with TRBD1. The V gene end was trimmed by 5 bases and the J gene end by 7 bases; junction bases not matched to a gene: 10. CDR3 length equals 15 residues. CDR1 and CDR2 (germline): MDHEN, SYDVKM. Here the CDR3 reads CASSPTGGLFQPQHF. The CDR3, as DNA: TGTGCCAGCAGTCCTACAGGGGGGCTGTTCCAGCCCCAGCATTTT.

This sequence joins TRBV27 and TRBJ1-2; D not certain. Trimming removed 3 bases from V and 4 bases from J, with 12 bases in between. Germline V CDR1 and CDR2: MNHEY, SMNVEV (reference sequence). CDR3 length equals 14 residues. The CDR3 DNA reads TGTGCCAGCAGTTTGAGGACGGCGGGCTATGGCTACACCTTC. Translation gives CASSLRTAGYGYTF.

The chain couples TRBV18 to TRBJ1-5; 9 bases are shared with TRBD1. Germline loops: CDR1 KGHSH, CDR2 LQKENI. The J segment lost 6 bases and the V segment lost 2 bases, leaving 8 bases of the junction unmatched. This CDR3 spans 16 amino acids. CDR3 protein: CASSPGGTGTGQPQHF. The CDR3 nucleotides are TGTGCCAGCTCACCAGGCGGGACAGGGACGGGTCAGCCCCAGCATTTT.

This chain uses TRBV19 with TRBJ1-2, with 7 bases matching TRBD1. Unmatched junction bases numbered 5, after V lost 4 bases and J lost 6 bases. This CDR3 has 13 amino acids. Germline V gives CDR1 LNHDA, CDR2 SQIVND (reference sequence). CDR3 nucleotide sequence: TGTGCCAGTAGTACGGGACAGAGGAATGGCTACACCTTC. Translating it yields CASSTGQRNGYTF.

V is TRBV3-1 (or the pseudogene TRBV3-2) and J is TRBJ1-2; tentatively, D is TRBD1 (6 bases). Looked up from germline, CDR1 is LGHDT and CDR2 is YNNKEL (reference sequence). This CDR3 contains 16 residues. V lost 4 bases and J 4 bases, leaving 19 bases between the germline ends. CDR3 in amino acids: CASSPETGLSGYGYTF. For the CDR3, the DNA is TGTGCCAGCAGCCCAGAAACAGGGTTGAGTGGCTATGGCTACACCTTC.

This clone was counted between two and nine times. This rearrangement joins TRBV28 to TRBJ1-5; D is unclear. The germline V and J ends were trimmed by 6 bases and 4 bases, with 13 bases remaining between them. CDR1 is MDHEN, CDR2 SYDVKM, per germline. The CDR3 extends over 14 amino acids. CDR3 region: CASREGVVNQPQHF. In nucleotides, the CDR3 is TGTGCCAGCAGGGAGGGTGTAGTTAATCAGCCCCAGCATTTT.

This clone was seen once. The CDR3 DNA follows: TGTGCCTGGAGTGTACTGGGGCTGCACACCGGGGAGCTGTTTTTT. This translates into CAWSVLGLHTGELFF. V is TRBV30 and J is TRBJ2-2; tentatively, D is TRBD1 (5 bases). The CDR3 contains 15 residues. Trimming took 0 bases from V and 3 from J, leaving 11 bases between them. Germline V gives CDR1 GTSNPN, CDR2 SVGIG (reference sequence).

This clone was observed a handful of times. J is TRBJ2-2 and V is TRBV2; D possibly corresponds to TRBD1 (5 bases). V lost 4 bases and J 4 bases, leaving 10 bases between the germline ends. The CDR3 spans 14 residues. The germline V gene encodes CDR1 SNHLY and CDR2 FYNNEI. The CDR3 sequence: CASSAGHLTGELFF. For the CDR3, the DNA is TGTGCCAGCAGTGCCGGACACCTCACCGGGGAGCTGTTTTTT.

V is TRBV20-1 and J is TRBJ2-5; TRBD2 aligns across 12 bases. CDR3 length: 16 residues. The junction had 5 bases not matched to a gene; V was cut back by 3 bases and J by 0 bases. Germline values: CDR1 DFQATT, CDR2 SNEGSKA (reference sequence). CDR3 bases: TGCAGTGCTAGTGGACTAGCGGGGATGTACCAAGAGACCCAGTACTTC. Amino acids: CSASGLAGMYQETQYF.

CDR3 in DNA: TGCGCCAGCAGCCGCGGACTAGCGGGCACACACTCCTACGAGCAGTACTTC. This gives the protein CASSRGLAGTHSYEQYF. The chain couples TRBV5-1 to TRBJ2-7; 11 nucleotides line up with TRBD2. Germline assignment: CDR1 SGHRS and CDR2 YFSETQ. The CDR3 contains 17 residues. Losses at the gene ends were 4 bases for V and 0 bases for J; bases not matched to a gene: 9.

This chain connects TRBV4-3 to TRBJ1-2, with TRBD1 matching over 8 bases. There are 16 residues in the CDR3. CDR1 and CDR2 from the germline V gene are LGHNA and YSLEER. After removal of 4 bases from V and 5 bases from J, the junction contained 12 bases not matched to a gene. The CDR3 coding sequence is TGCGCCAGCAGCCGGGGCGGGCAGGGGGCGAGTTATGGCTACACCTTC. This gives the protein CASSRGGQGASYGYTF.

This clone was seen only once. The CDR3 sequence is CSVAPPGRAYEQYF. As DNA, the CDR3 is TGCAGCGTTGCCCCTCCAGGGAGGGCCTACGAGCAGTACTTC. This sequence joins TRBV29-1 and TRBJ2-7, with 7 bases matching TRBD2. The CDR3 loop spans 14 amino acids. Germline V gives CDR1 SQVTM, CDR2 ANQGSEA. With V trimmed by 4 bases and J by 2 bases, 8 bases remained unmatched.

V gene TRBV11-2 combines with J gene TRBJ1-2; D uncertain. V gave up 1 base and J gave up 4 bases, with 13 bases separating them. The V gene's germline CDR1 is SGHAT and CDR2 FQNNGV. This CDR3 has 15 residues. The DNA of the CDR3 is TGTGCCAGCAGCTTAGGTTCCAGTGCTTTCTATGGCTACACCTTC. This translates into CASSLGSSAFYGYTF. The full variable domain, rest sourced from reference TRBV11-2 and TRBJ1-2, is EAGVAQSPRYKIIEKRQSVAFWCNPISGHATLYWYQQILGQGPKLLIQFQNNGVVDDSQLPKDRFSAERLKGVDSTLKIQPAKLEDSAVYLCASSLGSSAFYGYTFGSGTRLTVV.

This rearrangement joins TRBV10-3 to TRBJ1-2; 8 nucleotides match TRBD1. V lost 6 bases, J lost 2 bases, and 5 bases stayed unmatched. There are 14 residues in the CDR3. Germline CDR1 ENHRY, CDR2 SYGVKD. CDR3 coding DNA: TGTGCCATCAGGGGGACAGGAGCGAACTATGGCTACACCTTC. Residues: CAIRGTGANYGYTF.

The chain carries TRBV28 and TRBJ2-7, with TRBD2 identical over 9 bases. Germline lookup yields CDR1 MDHEN and CDR2 SYDVKM. The V segment lost 2 bases and the J segment 0 bases; nucleotides outside the gene matches: 8. The CDR3 covers 17 residues. The CDR3 reads CASSLRLAGFFSYEQYF. The CDR3, as DNA: TGTGCCAGCAGTTTAAGGCTAGCGGGGTTCTTCTCCTACGAGCAGTACTTC.

This chain uses TRBV10-3 with TRBJ1-1, with 7 positions matching TRBD1. The CDR3 consists of 12 residues. The V gene end was trimmed by 10 bases and the J gene end by 5 bases; junction bases not matched to a gene: 7. Germline assignment: CDR1 ENHRY and CDR2 SYGVKD. The CDR3 loop reads CATRDRRTEAFF. DNA for the CDR3: TGTGCCACCCGGGACAGACGGACTGAAGCTTTCTTT.

The rearrangement joins TRBV29-1 to TRBJ2-1, with 9 bases matching TRBD2. Germline-derived CDR1 and CDR2 are SQVTM and ANQGSEA. The ends lost 7 bases at V and 11 bases at J; junction bases unmatched: 9. This CDR3 has 12 residues. The CDR3 loop is CSGLAGDRKQFF. CDR3 coding DNA: TGCAGCGGGTTAGCGGGAGATCGTAAGCAGTTCTTC.